Below are 16 T cell receptor beta chains sequenced from a single sample in a study of blood T cell repertoires in COVID-19. TCRdb keeps only in-frame clones here, not all; method: immunoSEQ multiplex PCR. The data hold around 450,000 clones, with about 90% observed a single time. The specimen was PBMCs or T cells enriched from blood (not recorded which). Every receptor here comes from a woman aged 18-29 years who had recovered from COVID-19.

The chain carries TRBV6-5 and TRBJ1-1; D is perhaps TRBD1 (5 bases). The CDR3 is made up of 12 amino acids. Germline CDR1 and CDR2: MNHEY and SVGAGI. Deletions cut 7 bases from V and 10 bases from J, with 16 bases between. The CDR3 DNA sequence: TGTGCCAGCACCTATCTAGGGGCAGGAGCTTTCTTT. Translation gives CASTYLGAGAFF.

This chain connects TRBV5-4 to TRBJ1-2, with TRBD1 matching 7 bases. Germline CDR1 reads SGHNT; CDR2 reads YYREEE (reference sequence). The CDR3 runs 15 residues. V was clipped by 4 bases and J by 3 bases; unmatched bases: 9. CDR3 loop: CASSKPTGRDYGYTF. Written as DNA, the CDR3 is TGTGCCAGCAGCAAACCGACAGGGCGGGACTATGGCTACACCTTC.

This clone was seen only a few times. The chain couples TRBV29-1 to TRBJ1-4; TRBD1 agrees at 10 bases. The CDR3 is 12 residues long. Germline trimming cut 6 bases from V and 8 bases from J; bases unmatched to any gene: 3. Germline CDR1 is SQVTM and CDR2 is ANQGSEA. CDR3 amino acids: CSVSGQGEKLFF. As DNA, the CDR3 is TGCAGCGTCTCGGGACAGGGGGAAAAACTGTTTTTT.

The rearrangement links TRBV10-2 to TRBJ2-2, with a tentative D call TRBD1 (5 bases). The V end was cut by 7 bases, the J end by 6 bases, with 15 bases between. In germline, CDR1 is WSHSY, CDR2 SAAADI. This CDR3 has 14 amino acids. DNA of the CDR3: TGCGCCAGCATTCTGACAAGGGGTGCCGGGGAGCTGTTTTTT. It codes for CASILTRGAGELFF.

This chain links TRBV27 with TRBJ1-5; tentatively, D is TRBD1 (5 bases). V shed 8 bases and J shed 2 bases, with 13 bases lying between them. This CDR3 has 14 amino acids. In germline, CDR1 is MNHEY, CDR2 SMNVEV (reference sequence). The CDR3 loop reads CASRPAGGNQPQHF. DNA for the CDR3: TGTGCCAGCCGCCCGGCGGGGGGCAATCAGCCCCAGCATTTT.

The chain couples TRBV5-5 to TRBJ2-2, with 8 positions matching TRBD1. Losses at the gene ends were 3 bases for V and 7 bases for J; bases not matched to a gene: 8. CDR1 and CDR2 from the germline V gene are SGHKS and YYEKEE (reference sequence). The length of the CDR3 is 15 residues. The CDR3 here is CASSSTGGGGGELFF. The CDR3 DNA sequence: TGTGCCAGCAGCTCCACAGGGGGAGGAGGCGGGGAGCTGTTTTTT.

This clone appeared a single time. This chain uses TRBV25-1 with TRBJ1-1, with a weak D call TRBD1 (5 bases). Germline V gene lookup returns CDR1 MGHDK and CDR2 SYGVNS. The ends were cut back, 0 bases at V and 0 bases at J, with 11 bases in the middle. CDR3 length: 16 amino acids. This chain's CDR3 is CASSEYRGGVNTEAFF. As DNA, the CDR3 is TGTGCCAGCAGTGAATATCGTGGAGGGGTGAACACTGAAGCTTTCTTT.

The V call is TRBV30, the J call TRBJ1-3; tentatively, D is TRBD1 (5 bases). Looked up from germline, CDR1 is GTSNPN and CDR2 is SVGIG (reference sequence). The CDR3 extends over 17 amino acids. V was trimmed by 0 bases and J by 0 bases, leaving 15 bases between them. CDR3 coding DNA: TGTGCCTGGAGTGTCCCCCGTTGGGGGGACTCTGGAAACACCATATATTTT. It is translated as CAWSVPRWGDSGNTIYF.

The rearrangement joins TRBV5-1 to TRBJ1-1; no clear D gene. Germline V lookup: CDR1 SGHRS, CDR2 YFSETQ. The length of the CDR3 is 20 residues. The germline V and J ends were trimmed by 4 bases and 0 bases, with 28 bases remaining between them. CDR3 nucleotides: TGCGCCAGCAGCCTTTTACTCGCCGAGCGTGGGCGGGTTATGAACACTGAAGCTTTCTTT. Encoded protein: CASSLLLAERGRVMNTEAFF.

The chain combines TRBV7-2 with TRBJ2-2; 10 bases line up with TRBD2. The CDR3 runs to 14 residues. V was clipped by 4 bases and J by 6 bases; unmatched bases: 2. Germline V CDR1 and CDR2: SGHTA, FQGNSA. The CDR3 spells CASSWSGGAGELFF. In DNA form, the CDR3 reads TGTGCCAGCAGCTGGAGCGGGGGGGCCGGGGAGCTGTTTTTT.

V and J are TRBV4-1 and TRBJ1-3, with D unresolved. CDR1 is MGHRA, CDR2 YSYEKL, per germline. V was trimmed by 2 bases and J by 0 bases, leaving 8 bases between them. The CDR3 has 15 residues. CDR3 nucleotides: TGCGCCAGCAGCCAAAGGGAGGCCTCTGGAAACACCATATATTTT. Protein: CASSQREASGNTIYF.

The chain links TRBV7-2 to TRBJ1-5; TRBD1 matches 8 bases. This CDR3 has 19 residues. V lost 8 bases to trimming and J lost 1 base; unmatched junction nucleotides: 19. Per germline, CDR1 SGHTA and CDR2 FQGNSA. The CDR3 loop reads CASALTGRGLLRSNQPQHF. The CDR3 nucleotides are TGTGCCAGCGCTTTAACCGGCAGGGGGCTTTTACGAAGCAATCAGCCCCAGCATTTT.

The rearrangement uses TRBV7-9 and TRBJ2-1, with D possibly matching TRBD2 (6 bases). The CDR3 loop spans 16 amino acids. With 6 bases removed from V and 0 bases from J, the gap between germline ends came to 15 bases. Germline V gene lookup returns CDR1 SEHNR and CDR2 FQNEAQ (reference sequence). DNA of the CDR3: TGTGCCAGCAGTTGGTCGACTAGTCCCTCCTACAATGAGCAGTTCTTC. Translating it yields CASSWSTSPSYNEQFF. Full variable domain (outside the CDR3, taken from reference TRBV7-9 and TRBJ2-1): DTGVSQNPRHKITKRGQNVTFRCDPISEHNRLYWYRQTLGQGPEFLTYFQNEAQLEKSRLLSDRFSAERPKGSFSTLEIQRTEQGDSAMYLCASSWSTSPSYNEQFFGPGTRLTVL.

The CDR3 loop reads CASTLPWGGVSGELFF. The CDR3 DNA sequence: TGCGCCAGCACCCTCCCCTGGGGGGGGGTGAGCGGGGAGCTGTTTTTT. V usage is TRBV5-1 and J usage is TRBJ2-2; TRBD2 matches at 7 bases. The CDR3 spans 16 residues. Unmatched junction bases numbered 15, after V lost 6 bases and J lost 7 bases. Germline V gene lookup returns CDR1 SGHRS and CDR2 YFSETQ.

This clone has only one observation. This sequence joins TRBV12-3 or TRBV12-4 and TRBJ2-3, with 7 bases that match TRBD2. CDR3 length: 13 residues. V was clipped by 5 bases and J by 10 bases; unmatched bases: 9. The CDR3, as DNA: TGTGCCAGCAGTCCTCGCCGGGGGGATTCGCAGTATTTT. It codes for CASSPRRGDSQYF.

The chain combines TRBV4-1 with TRBJ2-7; 16 nucleotides agree with TRBD2. Losses at the gene ends were 1 base for V and 6 bases for J; bases not matched to a gene: 6. The germline V gene has CDR1 MGHRA and CDR2 YSYEKL. The CDR3 is 17 amino acids. The CDR3, as DNA: TGCGCCAGCAGCCAAGTAACGGGGACTAGCGGGGGGGCCGAGCAGTACTTC. Protein sequence: CASSQVTGTSGGAEQYF.